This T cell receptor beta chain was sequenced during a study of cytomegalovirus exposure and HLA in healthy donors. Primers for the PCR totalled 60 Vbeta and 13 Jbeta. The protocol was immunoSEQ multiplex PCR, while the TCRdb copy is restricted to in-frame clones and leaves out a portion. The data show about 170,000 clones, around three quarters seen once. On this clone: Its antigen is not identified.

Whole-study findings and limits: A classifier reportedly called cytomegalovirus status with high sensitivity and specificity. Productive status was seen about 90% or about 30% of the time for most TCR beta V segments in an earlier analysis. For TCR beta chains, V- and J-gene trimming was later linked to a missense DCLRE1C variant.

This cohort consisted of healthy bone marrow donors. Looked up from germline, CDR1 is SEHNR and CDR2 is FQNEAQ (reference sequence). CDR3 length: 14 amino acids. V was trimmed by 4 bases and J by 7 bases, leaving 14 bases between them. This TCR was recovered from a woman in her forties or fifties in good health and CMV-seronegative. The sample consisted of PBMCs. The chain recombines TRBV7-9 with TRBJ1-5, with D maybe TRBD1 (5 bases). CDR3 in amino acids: CASSSGGFAQPQHF. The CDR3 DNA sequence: TGTGCCAGCAGCTCGGGGGGGTTCGCGCAGCCCCAGCATTTT.